The rows below give T cell receptor beta chains drawn from one sample of a study of blood T cell repertoires in COVID-19. Only in-frame clones appear in the TCRdb table, and some are missing; sequencing was by immunoSEQ multiplex PCR. Of about 200,000 clones in the sample, 80% to 90% were seen once. The source material was PBMCs or T cells enriched from blood (not recorded which). These receptors were collected from a woman aged 40 to 50 with acute COVID-19. Both conserved end residues are part of each CDR3. The order of the fields is J gene, V gene, D gene, clone size, CDR3 protein, CDR3 DNA. A D gene is named only where the DNA matches it firmly. A row's size may be missing; if present it is once, few, many or a size class.

j_gene: TRBJ2-1
v_gene: TRBV18
d_gene: .
abundance: .
CDR3aa: CASSPLEHYNEQFF
CDR3nt: TGTGCCAGCTCACCACTGGAGCACTACAATGAGCAGTTCTTC

j_gene: TRBJ2-7
v_gene: TRBV7-2
d_gene: .
abundance: .
CDR3aa: CASTLGHEQYF
CDR3nt: TGTGCCAGCACCCTAGGCCACGAGCAGTACTTC

j_gene: TRBJ2-1
v_gene: TRBV27
d_gene: TRBD2
abundance: .
CDR3aa: CASSRGREATYNEQFF
CDR3nt: TGTGCCAGCAGCCGGGGGCGGGAGGCAACCTACAATGAGCAGTTCTTC

j_gene: TRBJ2-5
v_gene: TRBV10-2
d_gene: .
abundance: .
CDR3aa: CASSAGRDGLTQETQYF
CDR3nt: TGCGCCAGCAGTGCGGGGCGGGACGGCCTTACCCAAGAGACCCAGTACTTC

j_gene: TRBJ2-3
v_gene: TRBV28
d_gene: TRBD2
abundance: .
CDR3aa: CASSQGALAGGPAVRDTQYF
CDR3nt: TGTGCCAGCAGCCAGGGGGCACTAGCGGGAGGGCCTGCGGTGAGAGATACGCAGTATTTT

j_gene: TRBJ2-3
v_gene: TRBV5-3
d_gene: TRBD2
abundance: .
CDR3aa: CARSSSGRAPDTQYF
CDR3nt: TGTGCCAGAAGCTCTAGCGGGAGGGCCCCAGATACGCAGTATTTT

j_gene: TRBJ2-5
v_gene: TRBV28
d_gene: .
abundance: .
CDR3aa: CASNSQETQYF
CDR3nt: TGTGCCAGCAACAGTCAAGAGACCCAGTACTTC

j_gene: TRBJ1-2
v_gene: TRBV2
d_gene: .
abundance: .
CDR3aa: CASRQREGPTYGYTF
CDR3nt: TGTGCCAGCAGACAAAGGGAGGGACCAACGTATGGCTACACCTTC

j_gene: TRBJ2-7
v_gene: TRBV11-2
d_gene: TRBD1
abundance: .
CDR3aa: CASSPWDSSYEQYF
CDR3nt: TGTGCCAGCAGTCCGTGGGACAGCTCCTACGAGCAGTACTTC

j_gene: TRBJ2-2
v_gene: TRBV12-3/TRBV12-4
d_gene: .
abundance: .
CDR3aa: CASSFDTGELFF
CDR3nt: TGTGCCAGCAGTTTCGACACCGGGGAGCTGTTTTTT

j_gene: TRBJ2-7
v_gene: TRBV29-1
d_gene: TRBD1
abundance: .
CDR3aa: CSVSAATGGEQYF
CDR3nt: TGCAGCGTCAGTGCCGCGACAGGGGGCGAGCAGTACTTC

j_gene: TRBJ2-1
v_gene: TRBV20-1
d_gene: TRBD2
abundance: .
CDR3aa: CSASMSSGTNEQFF
CDR3nt: TGCAGTGCTAGTATGTCTAGCGGGACGAATGAGCAGTTCTTC

j_gene: TRBJ2-6
v_gene: TRBV5-5
d_gene: .
abundance: .
CDR3aa: CASSREVRTANSGANVLTF
CDR3nt: TGTGCCAGCAGCCGGGAGGTGAGGACAGCAAACTCTGGGGCCAACGTCCTGACTTTC

j_gene: TRBJ1-1
v_gene: TRBV27
d_gene: .
abundance: .
CDR3aa: CASKSLMNTEAFF
CDR3nt: TGTGCCAGCAAATCCCTTATGAACACTGAAGCTTTCTTT

j_gene: TRBJ2-1
v_gene: TRBV27
d_gene: TRBD2
abundance: .
CDR3aa: CASSRGTSGNNEQFF
CDR3nt: TGTGCCAGCAGTCGCGGGACTAGCGGAAACAATGAGCAGTTCTTC

j_gene: TRBJ2-1
v_gene: TRBV4-1
d_gene: TRBD2
abundance: .
CDR3aa: CASSQGLAGDSYNEQFF
CDR3nt: TGCGCCAGCAGCCAAGGACTAGCGGGAGACTCCTACAATGAGCAGTTCTTC

j_gene: TRBJ2-7
v_gene: TRBV7-9
d_gene: .
abundance: .
CDR3aa: CASSFHGSAYEQYF
CDR3nt: TGTGCCAGCAGCTTTCACGGGAGTGCCTACGAGCAGTACTTC

j_gene: TRBJ1-6
v_gene: TRBV4-3
d_gene: TRBD1
abundance: .
CDR3aa: CASSQEQGAESPLHF
CDR3nt: TGCGCCAGCAGCCAAGAGCAGGGGGCGGAATCACCCCTCCACTTT

j_gene: TRBJ2-3
v_gene: TRBV5-1
d_gene: TRBD2
abundance: .
CDR3aa: CASSLASAGGGDTQYF
CDR3nt: TGCGCCAGCAGCTTGGCCTCCGCGGGAGGGGGGGATACGCAGTATTTT

j_gene: TRBJ1-2
v_gene: TRBV28
d_gene: .
abundance: .
CDR3aa: CASKDSFMYGYTF
CDR3nt: TGTGCCAGCAAGGACAGCTTTATGTATGGCTACACCTTC

j_gene: TRBJ1-1
v_gene: TRBV28
d_gene: .
abundance: .
CDR3aa: CASRNQGEAFF
CDR3nt: TGTGCCAGCAGGAACCAGGGGGAAGCTTTCTTT

j_gene: TRBJ2-7
v_gene: TRBV28
d_gene: TRBD1
abundance: .
CDR3aa: CASRSGTGGPTKQYF
CDR3nt: TGTGCCAGCAGATCCGGGACAGGGGGTCCTACGAAGCAGTACTTC

j_gene: TRBJ1-5
v_gene: TRBV12-3/TRBV12-4
d_gene: TRBD1
abundance: .
CDR3aa: CASRGTADQPQHF
CDR3nt: TGTGCCAGCAGGGGGACAGCGGATCAGCCCCAGCATTTT

j_gene: TRBJ1-2
v_gene: TRBV5-1
d_gene: TRBD1
abundance: .
CDR3aa: CASSLGSGTVYGYTF
CDR3nt: TGCGCCAGCAGCTTGGGCTCCGGGACAGTCTATGGCTACACCTTC

j_gene: TRBJ1-2
v_gene: TRBV5-1
d_gene: .
abundance: once
CDR3aa: CASSFAGANYGYTF
CDR3nt: TGCGCCAGCAGCTTCGCAGGGGCGAATTATGGCTACACCTTC

j_gene: TRBJ2-1
v_gene: TRBV10-1
d_gene: TRBD2
abundance: once
CDR3aa: CASSPGLAGAYNEQFF
CDR3nt: TGCGCCAGCAGCCCGGGACTAGCGGGGGCCTACAATGAGCAGTTCTTC

j_gene: TRBJ2-7
v_gene: TRBV27
d_gene: TRBD1
abundance: .
CDR3aa: CASSPWDRGYEQYF
CDR3nt: TGTGCCAGCAGTCCCTGGGACAGGGGCTACGAGCAGTACTTC

j_gene: TRBJ2-1
v_gene: TRBV15
d_gene: TRBD2
abundance: .
CDR3aa: CATREGRTSGNNEQFF
CDR3nt: TGTGCCACCAGGGAGGGGAGGACTAGCGGGAACAATGAGCAGTTCTTC

j_gene: TRBJ2-3
v_gene: TRBV7-3
d_gene: .
abundance: .
CDR3aa: CASSFVGQTDTQYF
CDR3nt: TGTGCCAGCAGCTTTGTCGGTCAAACAGATACGCAGTATTTT

j_gene: TRBJ2-1
v_gene: TRBV7-9
d_gene: TRBD2
abundance: .
CDR3aa: CTSSSSGTYNEQFF
CDR3nt: TGTACCAGCAGCAGTAGCGGGACTTACAATGAGCAGTTCTTC

j_gene: TRBJ2-3
v_gene: TRBV29-1
d_gene: TRBD2
abundance: .
CDR3aa: CSAYSGTYTDTQYF
CDR3nt: TGCAGCGCCTATAGCGGGACTTACACAGATACGCAGTATTTT

j_gene: TRBJ2-1
v_gene: TRBV9
d_gene: TRBD2
abundance: .
CDR3aa: CASRLAASGPYNEQFF
CDR3nt: TGTGCCAGCAGGCTAGCGGCTAGCGGGCCCTACAATGAGCAGTTCTTC

j_gene: TRBJ2-2
v_gene: TRBV24-1
d_gene: TRBD2
abundance: once
CDR3aa: CATSRSTSGRLAGELFF
CDR3nt: TGTGCCACCAGTCGGTCGACTAGCGGGAGATTAGCCGGGGAGCTGTTTTTT

j_gene: TRBJ2-7
v_gene: TRBV10-3
d_gene: TRBD2
abundance: .
CDR3aa: CAISTSDEQYF
CDR3nt: TGTGCCATCTCCACTAGCGACGAGCAGTACTTC

j_gene: TRBJ1-5
v_gene: TRBV28
d_gene: .
abundance: .
CDR3aa: CASSFRPLTINQPQHF
CDR3nt: TGTGCCAGCAGTTTCAGGCCATTGACGATCAATCAGCCCCAGCATTTT

j_gene: TRBJ2-3
v_gene: TRBV6-5
d_gene: TRBD1
abundance: .
CDR3aa: CASSYRDSSADTQYF
CDR3nt: TGTGCCAGCAGTTATCGGGACAGCTCGGCGGATACGCAGTATTTT

j_gene: TRBJ2-1
v_gene: TRBV7-9
d_gene: TRBD2
abundance: .
CDR3aa: CASSSVPGLAGHNEQFF
CDR3nt: TGTGCCAGCAGCTCGGTCCCGGGACTAGCGGGCCACAATGAGCAGTTCTTC

j_gene: TRBJ1-6
v_gene: TRBV6-1
d_gene: .
abundance: .
CDR3aa: CASSEGEVRSPLHF
CDR3nt: TGTGCCAGCAGTGAAGGGGAGGTTAGGTCACCCCTCCACTTT

j_gene: TRBJ2-1
v_gene: TRBV28
d_gene: .
abundance: .
CDR3aa: CASSLGLLTYNEQFF
CDR3nt: TGTGCCAGCAGTTTGGGGCTGCTGACCTACAATGAGCAGTTCTTC

j_gene: TRBJ2-1
v_gene: TRBV9
d_gene: .
abundance: once
CDR3aa: CASSPPRVNEQFF
CDR3nt: TGTGCCAGCAGCCCCCCGAGGGTCAATGAGCAGTTCTTC

j_gene: TRBJ2-7
v_gene: TRBV5-6
d_gene: .
abundance: .
CDR3aa: CASSSGITYEQYF
CDR3nt: TGTGCCAGCAGTTCCGGGATCACCTACGAGCAGTACTTC

j_gene: TRBJ2-7
v_gene: TRBV5-1
d_gene: TRBD1
abundance: .
CDR3aa: CASSLLPGQGSYEQYF
CDR3nt: TGCGCCAGCAGCTTGCTCCCGGGACAGGGATCCTACGAGCAGTACTTC

j_gene: TRBJ1-6
v_gene: TRBV18
d_gene: TRBD1
abundance: few
CDR3aa: CASSPDRGNNSPLHF
CDR3nt: TGTGCCAGCTCACCCGACAGGGGGAATAATTCACCCCTCCACTTT

j_gene: TRBJ1-1
v_gene: TRBV15
d_gene: TRBD1
abundance: .
CDR3aa: CATSRAPDRGIYTEAFF
CDR3nt: TGTGCCACCAGCAGAGCCCCGGACAGGGGCATATACACTGAAGCTTTCTTT

j_gene: TRBJ2-4
v_gene: TRBV24-1
d_gene: .
abundance: .
CDR3aa: CAARFGERRGAKNIQYF
CDR3nt: TGTGCCGCCAGGTTTGGAGAGCGGAGAGGGGCCAAAAACATTCAGTACTTC

j_gene: TRBJ1-2
v_gene: TRBV10-1
d_gene: TRBD1
abundance: few
CDR3aa: CASSEDRARGYTF
CDR3nt: TGCGCCAGCAGTGAGGACAGGGCTCGGGGCTACACCTTC

j_gene: TRBJ1-2
v_gene: TRBV7-2
d_gene: .
abundance: .
CDR3aa: CASSNQGNSWGYTF
CDR3nt: TGTGCCAGCAGCAACCAGGGCAACTCCTGGGGCTACACCTTC

j_gene: TRBJ1-1
v_gene: TRBV18
d_gene: TRBD1
abundance: once
CDR3aa: CASSPPLQARGNEAFF
CDR3nt: TGTGCCAGCTCACCACCGTTACAGGCCAGGGGGAATGAAGCTTTCTTT

j_gene: TRBJ2-3
v_gene: TRBV30
d_gene: TRBD2
abundance: .
CDR3aa: CAWSAGGYSTDTQYF
CDR3nt: TGTGCCTGGAGTGCGGGAGGGTACAGCACAGATACGCAGTATTTT

j_gene: TRBJ2-1
v_gene: TRBV24-1
d_gene: TRBD2
abundance: .
CDR3aa: CATSDPAGANEQFF
CDR3nt: TGTGCCACCAGTGATCCAGCGGGAGCTAATGAGCAGTTCTTC